Listed here are 10 T cell receptor beta chains from one sample, sequenced in a study of shared clonotypes between healthy human individuals. Measured with immunoSEQ multiplex PCR; TCRdb has only the in-frame clones, and not every one. This table holds about 2,200,000 clones, just over 90% found once. CD8 cells classed as naive were CD45RO-negative and positively selected for CCR7, excluding terminally differentiated effector memory CD45RA+ cells. Sequenced: naive CD8+ T cells from PBMCs. The receptors originated from a man younger than 30 in good health. Some clones in this sample may be carry-over from other donors' samples.

The V call is TRBV4-2, the J call TRBJ2-7; TRBD2 matches at 7 bases. The CDR3 length is 16 residues. Germline values: CDR1 LGHNA, CDR2 YNFKEQ. V shed 3 bases, J shed 3 bases, and the junction held 11 bases outside the gene matches. The CDR3 nucleotides read TGTGCCAGCAGCCACGTCTATCCTAGCGGAATCTACGAGCAGTACTTC. It encodes CASSHVYPSGIYEQYF.

The rearrangement uses TRBV7-8 and TRBJ2-7; D gene ambiguous. CDR1 is SGHVS, CDR2 FQNEAQ, per germline. Trimming shortened V by 4 bases and J by 2 bases, and 15 bases separated the two germline ends. The length of the CDR3 is 15 residues. The CDR3 loop reads CASSSNTRPTYEQYF. CDR3 coding DNA: TGTGCCAGCAGCTCAAACACAAGACCGACCTACGAGCAGTACTTC.

The genes are TRBV7-9 and TRBJ1-3; no clear D. Germline V gene sequence: CDR1 SEHNR, CDR2 FQNEAQ (reference sequence). V was shortened by 1 base and J by 0 bases, with 13 bases between the two germline ends. This CDR3 region has 17 residues. For the CDR3, the DNA is TGTGCCAGCAGCTTAGAGGGCAGGCCCTACTCTGGAAACACCATATATTTT. This gives the protein CASSLEGRPYSGNTIYF.

A remark on this clone: Different DNA sequences within this sample yield the same CDR3. This chain joins TRBV4-2 and TRBJ1-1; D ambiguous. Trimming removed 1 base at V and 4 bases at J, with 4 bases between. Germline lookup yields CDR1 LGHNA and CDR2 YNFKEQ. The CDR3 loop spans 12 amino acids. The CDR3 bases are TGTGCCAGCAGCCAAGGTCCCACTGAAGCTTTCTTT. Its translation is CASSQGPTEAFF.

Points on this clone: Different DNA sequences within this sample yield the same CDR3. The chain uses TRBV7-2 and TRBJ2-7; 7 bases align to TRBD2. The CDR3 is 15 residues long. Germline assignment: CDR1 SGHTA and CDR2 FQGNSA. V lost 1 base, J lost 2 bases, and 5 bases stayed unmatched. The CDR3 reads CASSLVAGEAYEQYF. DNA for the CDR3: TGTGCCAGCAGCTTAGTGGCGGGGGAGGCCTACGAGCAGTACTTC.

The chain is built from TRBV9 and TRBJ2-7; TRBD2 might be the D (5 bases). The V and J ends lost 1 base and 7 bases respectively, with 12 bases between them. The CDR3 spans 13 residues. The germline gives CDR1 SGDLS, CDR2 YYNGEE. This CDR3 is CASSVFREGEQYF. CDR3 DNA sequence: TGTGCCAGCAGCGTATTTCGGGAAGGGGAGCAGTACTTC.

The chain uses TRBV6-5 and TRBJ2-3; TRBD2 matches 7 bases. The germline V gene has CDR1 MNHEY and CDR2 SVGAGI. V lost 4 bases, J lost 4 bases, and 5 bases stayed unmatched. The CDR3 runs 14 residues. Here the CDR3 reads CASSSRTSSDTQYF. The CDR3 DNA sequence: TGTGCCAGCAGTTCCAGGACTAGTTCAGATACGCAGTATTTT.

The V call is TRBV4-1, the J call TRBJ2-7; D is perhaps TRBD2 (7 bases). V lost 2 bases, J lost 2 bases, and 22 bases lay in between. The CDR3 covers 18 residues. Per the germline V gene, CDR1 is MGHRA and CDR2 is YSYEKL. CDR3 nucleotide sequence: TGCGCCAGCAGCCAAATGGGGGGGCCGGGGACTGCGACCTACGAGCAGTACTTC. Its protein is CASSQMGGPGTATYEQYF.

The V call is TRBV27, the J call TRBJ1-1; D gene ambiguous. V was cut by 6 bases and J by 1 base, with 9 bases left in between. CDR1 and CDR2 from the germline V gene are MNHEY and SMNVEV (reference sequence). The CDR3 has 13 amino acids. The CDR3 is CASSHYGNTEAFF. The DNA for the CDR3 is TGTGCCAGCAGCCACTATGGGAACACTGAAGCTTTCTTT.

The CDR3 sequence is CASSQGLAGTWETQYF. In DNA, the CDR3 is TGTGCCAGCTCCCAGGGACTAGCGGGAACCTGGGAGACCCAGTACTTC. The chain is built from TRBV18 and TRBJ2-5, with 13 nucleotides matching TRBD2. The CDR3 length is 16 residues. CDR1 KGHSH and CDR2 LQKENI come from the germline V gene. V shed 6 bases and J 5 bases; nucleotides not matched to a gene: 9.